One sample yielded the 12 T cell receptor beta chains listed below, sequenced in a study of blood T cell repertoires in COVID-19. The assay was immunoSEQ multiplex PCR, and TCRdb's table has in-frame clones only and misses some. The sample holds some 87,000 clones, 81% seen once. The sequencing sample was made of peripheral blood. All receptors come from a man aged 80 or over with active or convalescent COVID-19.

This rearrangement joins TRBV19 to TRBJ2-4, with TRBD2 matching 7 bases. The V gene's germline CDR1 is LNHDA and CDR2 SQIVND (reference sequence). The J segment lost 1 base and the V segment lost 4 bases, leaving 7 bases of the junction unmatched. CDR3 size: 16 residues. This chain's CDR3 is CASSRGGERAKNIQYF. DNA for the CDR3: TGTGCCAGTAGTAGGGGAGGGGAACGGGCCAAAAACATTCAGTACTTC.

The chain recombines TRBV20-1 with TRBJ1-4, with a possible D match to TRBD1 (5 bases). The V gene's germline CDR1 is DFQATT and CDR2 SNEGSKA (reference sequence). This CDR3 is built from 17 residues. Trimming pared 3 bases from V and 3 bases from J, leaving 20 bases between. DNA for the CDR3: TGCAGTGCTAGTGACCGGGGGATATCGACGGCTAATGAAAAACTGTTTTTT. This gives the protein CSASDRGISTANEKLFF.

The CDR3 loop is CASSPTTGSVGGTEAFF. The DNA of the CDR3 is TGCGCCAGCAGCCCAACGACAGGGTCGGTGGGAGGCACTGAAGCTTTCTTT. The V gene is TRBV5-1, the J gene TRBJ1-1; the match to TRBD1 covers 7 bases. This CDR3 has 17 residues. The ends lost 4 bases at V and 4 bases at J; junction bases unmatched: 16. From germline, CDR1 is SGHRS and CDR2 YFSETQ. Looking up the rest from reference TRBV5-1 and TRBJ1-1 gives the full variable domain: KAGVTQTPRYLIKTRGQQVTLSCSPISGHRSVSWYQQTPGQGLQFLFEYFSETQRNKGNFPGRFSGRQFSNSRSEMNVSTLELGDSALYLCASSPTTGSVGGTEAFFGQGTRLTVV.

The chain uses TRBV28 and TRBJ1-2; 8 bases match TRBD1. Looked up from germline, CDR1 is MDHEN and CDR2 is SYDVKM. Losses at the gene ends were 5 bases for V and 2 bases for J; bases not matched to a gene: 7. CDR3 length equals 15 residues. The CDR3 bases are TGTGCCAGCAGTGACTCAGGGGGCGCAAACTATGGCTACACCTTC. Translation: CASSDSGGANYGYTF.

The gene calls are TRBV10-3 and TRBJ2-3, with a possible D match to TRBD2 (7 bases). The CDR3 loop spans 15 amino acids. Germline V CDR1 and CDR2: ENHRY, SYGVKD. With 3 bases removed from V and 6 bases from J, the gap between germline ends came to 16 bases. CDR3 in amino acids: CAISDIGGRLDTQYF. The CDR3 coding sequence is TGTGCCATCAGTGATATCGGGGGGCGCCTCGATACGCAGTATTTT.

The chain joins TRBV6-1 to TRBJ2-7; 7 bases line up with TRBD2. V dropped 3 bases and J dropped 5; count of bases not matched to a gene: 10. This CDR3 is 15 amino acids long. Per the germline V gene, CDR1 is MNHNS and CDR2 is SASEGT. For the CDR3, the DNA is TGTGCCAGCAGTGACGCGCAAGAGAGCGGGGACGAGCAGTACTTC. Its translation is CASSDAQESGDEQYF.

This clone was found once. The CDR3 coding sequence is TGTGCCAGCAGCCCCACCAGAGGGTCACCCCTCCACTTT. Protein: CASSPTRGSPLHF. The gene calls are TRBV7-3 and TRBJ1-6; D gene unclear. This CDR3 has 13 amino acids. Deletions cut 5 bases from V and 10 bases from J, with 12 bases between. Looked up from germline, CDR1 is SGHTA and CDR2 is FQGTGA.

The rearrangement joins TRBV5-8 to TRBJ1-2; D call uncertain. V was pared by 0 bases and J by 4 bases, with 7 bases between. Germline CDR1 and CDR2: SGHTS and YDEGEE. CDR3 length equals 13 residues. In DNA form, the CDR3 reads TGTGCCAGCAGCTTGGTGCGGCTCTATGGCTACACCTTC. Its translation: CASSLVRLYGYTF.

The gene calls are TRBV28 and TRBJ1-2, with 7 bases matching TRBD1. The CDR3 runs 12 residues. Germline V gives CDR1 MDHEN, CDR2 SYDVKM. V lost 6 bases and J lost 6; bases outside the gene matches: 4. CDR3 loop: CASSGQENGYTF. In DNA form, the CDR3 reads TGTGCCAGCAGCGGACAGGAGAATGGCTACACCTTC.

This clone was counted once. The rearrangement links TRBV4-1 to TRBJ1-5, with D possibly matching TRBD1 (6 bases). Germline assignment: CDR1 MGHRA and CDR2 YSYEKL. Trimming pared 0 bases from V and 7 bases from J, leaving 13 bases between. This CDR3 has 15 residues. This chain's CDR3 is CASSQDPQGYQPQHF. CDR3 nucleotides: TGCGCCAGCAGCCAAGATCCCCAGGGGTACCAGCCCCAGCATTTT.

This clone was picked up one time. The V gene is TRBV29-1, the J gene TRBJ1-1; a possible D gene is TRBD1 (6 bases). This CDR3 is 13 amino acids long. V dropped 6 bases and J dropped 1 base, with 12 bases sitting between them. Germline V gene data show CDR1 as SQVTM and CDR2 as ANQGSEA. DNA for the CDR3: TGCAGCGTCGCCGGGACACCGAACACTGAAGCTTTCTTT. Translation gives CSVAGTPNTEAFF. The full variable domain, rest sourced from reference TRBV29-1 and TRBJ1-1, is SAVISQKPSRDICQRGTSLTIQCQVDSQVTMMFWYRQQPGQSLTLIATANQGSEATYESGFVIDKFPISRPNLTFSTLTVSNMSPEDSSIYLCSVAGTPNTEAFFGQGTRLTVV.

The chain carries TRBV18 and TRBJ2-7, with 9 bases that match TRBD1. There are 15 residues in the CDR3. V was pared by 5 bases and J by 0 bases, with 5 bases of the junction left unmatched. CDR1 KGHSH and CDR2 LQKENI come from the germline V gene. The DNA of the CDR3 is TGTGCCAGCTCATACGGACAGGGGAGCTCCTACGAGCAGTACTTC. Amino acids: CASSYGQGSSYEQYF.